This paragraph covers one TCR beta chain sequence. Its antigen is still unknown. The sample originates from a study of cytomegalovirus exposure and HLA in healthy donors. V lost 4 bases and J lost 2; bases outside the gene matches: 8. Germline CDR1 reads SGHAT; CDR2 reads FQNNGV. The CDR3 spans 15 residues. Study-level results: A previous analysis found most TCR beta V segments productive roughly 90% or roughly 30% of the time.

PCR amplification relied on 60 Vbeta primers (plus 13 Jbeta primers). Some clones are missing from TCRdb's copy, which holds only in-frame ones; the method was immunoSEQ multiplex PCR. The table has 85,000 to 130,000 clones, over 70% seen once. The chain employs TRBV11-2 and TRBJ2-7, with 7 bases identical to TRBD1. Material: PBMCs. The receptor was derived from a male donor in good health and CMV-seropositive. This CDR3 reads CASSYKPGQPYEQYF. DNA of the CDR3: TGTGCCAGCAGCTACAAACCGGGACAGCCCTACGAGCAGTACTTC.